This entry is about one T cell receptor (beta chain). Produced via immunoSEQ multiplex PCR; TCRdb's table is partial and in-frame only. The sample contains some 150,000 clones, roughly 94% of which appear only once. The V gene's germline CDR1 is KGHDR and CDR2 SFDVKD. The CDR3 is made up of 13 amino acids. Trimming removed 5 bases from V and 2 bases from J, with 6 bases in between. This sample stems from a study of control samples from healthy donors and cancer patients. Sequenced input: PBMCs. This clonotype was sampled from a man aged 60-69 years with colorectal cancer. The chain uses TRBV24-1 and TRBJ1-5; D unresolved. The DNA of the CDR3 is TGTGCCACCAGTGGAGGTGGCAATCAGCCCCAGCATTTT. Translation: CATSGGGNQPQHF.